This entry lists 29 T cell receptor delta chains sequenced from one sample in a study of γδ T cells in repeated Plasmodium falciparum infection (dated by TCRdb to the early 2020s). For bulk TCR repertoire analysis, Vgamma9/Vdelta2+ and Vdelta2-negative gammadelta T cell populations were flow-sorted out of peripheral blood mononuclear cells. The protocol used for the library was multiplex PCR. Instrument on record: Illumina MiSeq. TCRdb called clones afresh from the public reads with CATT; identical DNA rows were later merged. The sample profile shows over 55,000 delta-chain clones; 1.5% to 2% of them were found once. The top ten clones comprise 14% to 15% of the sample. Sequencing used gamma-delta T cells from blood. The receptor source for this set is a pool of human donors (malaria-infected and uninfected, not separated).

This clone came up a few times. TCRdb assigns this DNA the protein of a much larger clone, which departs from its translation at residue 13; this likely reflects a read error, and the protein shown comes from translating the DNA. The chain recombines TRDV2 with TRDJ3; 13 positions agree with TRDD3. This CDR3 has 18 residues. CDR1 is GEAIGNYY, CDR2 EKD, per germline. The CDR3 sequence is CACDLLGDTHWDARQMFF. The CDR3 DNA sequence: TGTGCCTGTGACCTACTGGGGGATACGCATTGGGACGCCCGACAGATGTTTTTC.

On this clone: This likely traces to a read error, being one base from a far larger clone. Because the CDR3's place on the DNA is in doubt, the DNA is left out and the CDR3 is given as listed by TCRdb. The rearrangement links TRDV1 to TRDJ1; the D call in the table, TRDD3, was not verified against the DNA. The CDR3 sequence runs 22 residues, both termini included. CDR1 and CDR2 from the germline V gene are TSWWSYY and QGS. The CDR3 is CALGERCGYWGIGTAYTDKLIF.

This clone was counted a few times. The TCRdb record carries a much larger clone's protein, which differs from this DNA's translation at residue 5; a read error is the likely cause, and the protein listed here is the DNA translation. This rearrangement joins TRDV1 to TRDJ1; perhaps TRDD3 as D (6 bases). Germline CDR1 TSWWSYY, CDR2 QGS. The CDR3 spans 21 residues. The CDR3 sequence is CALGKLPPYVDMGAQTDKLIF. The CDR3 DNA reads TGTGCTCTTGGGAAACTACCTCCCTACGTCGACATGGGGGCCCAGACCGATAAACTCATCTTT.

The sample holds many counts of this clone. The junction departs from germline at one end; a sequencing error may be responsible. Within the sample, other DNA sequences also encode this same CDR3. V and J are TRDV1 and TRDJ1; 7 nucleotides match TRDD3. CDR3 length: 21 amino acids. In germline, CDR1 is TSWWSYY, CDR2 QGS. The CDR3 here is CALGETKPPRYWGCATDKLIF. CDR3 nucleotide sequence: TGTGCCCTTGGGGAAACCAAACCACCCCGGTACTGGGGATGCGCCACCGACAAACTCATCTTT.

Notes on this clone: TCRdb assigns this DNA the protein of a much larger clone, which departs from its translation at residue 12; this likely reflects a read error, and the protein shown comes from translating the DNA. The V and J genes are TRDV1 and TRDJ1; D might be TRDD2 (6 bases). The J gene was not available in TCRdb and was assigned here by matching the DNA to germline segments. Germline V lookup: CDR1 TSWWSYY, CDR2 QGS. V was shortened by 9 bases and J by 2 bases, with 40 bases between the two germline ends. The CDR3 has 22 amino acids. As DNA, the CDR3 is TGTGCTCTCGGGAAGACCCCATTCTTCCTCACCAGTTTAGCGTCTCCAACCGATAAACTCATCTTT. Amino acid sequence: CALGKTPFFLTSLASPTDKLIF.

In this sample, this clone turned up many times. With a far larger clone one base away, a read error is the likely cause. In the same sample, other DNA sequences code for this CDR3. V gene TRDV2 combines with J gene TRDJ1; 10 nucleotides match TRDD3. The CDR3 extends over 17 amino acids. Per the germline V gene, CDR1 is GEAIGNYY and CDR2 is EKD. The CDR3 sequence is CACDTVPTGGYTDKLIF. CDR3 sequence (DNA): TGCGCCTGTGACACCGTCCCTACTGGGGGATACACCGATAAACTCATCTTT.

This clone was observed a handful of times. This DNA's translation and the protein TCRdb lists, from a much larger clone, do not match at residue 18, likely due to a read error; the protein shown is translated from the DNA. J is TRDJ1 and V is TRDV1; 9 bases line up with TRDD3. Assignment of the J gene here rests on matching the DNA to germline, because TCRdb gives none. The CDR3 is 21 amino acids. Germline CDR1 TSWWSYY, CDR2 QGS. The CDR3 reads CALGENEGPLGETLYTDRLIF. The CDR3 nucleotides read TGTGCTCTTGGGGAAAACGAGGGCCCACTGGGGGAAACCCTCTACACCGATAGACTCATCTTT.

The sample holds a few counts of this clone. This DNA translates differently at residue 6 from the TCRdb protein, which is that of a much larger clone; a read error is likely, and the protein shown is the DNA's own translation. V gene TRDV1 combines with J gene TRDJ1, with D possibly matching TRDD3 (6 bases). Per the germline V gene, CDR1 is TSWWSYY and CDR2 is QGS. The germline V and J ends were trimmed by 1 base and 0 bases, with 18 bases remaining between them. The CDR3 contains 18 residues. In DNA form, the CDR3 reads TGTGCTCTTGGGGAACGACTACGATGGGGATCGTACACCGATAAACTCATCTTT. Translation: CALGERLRWGSYTDKLIF.

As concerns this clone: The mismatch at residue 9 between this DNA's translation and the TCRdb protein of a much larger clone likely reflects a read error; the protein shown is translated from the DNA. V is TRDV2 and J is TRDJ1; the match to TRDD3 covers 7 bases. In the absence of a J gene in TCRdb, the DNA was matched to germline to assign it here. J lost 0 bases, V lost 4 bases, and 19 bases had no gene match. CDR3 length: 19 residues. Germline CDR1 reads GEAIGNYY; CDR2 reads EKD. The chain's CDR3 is CACDYGGIHKLLHTDKLIF. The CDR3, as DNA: TGTGCCTGTGATTATGGAGGGATACACAAGCTTTTACACACCGATAAACTCATCTTT.

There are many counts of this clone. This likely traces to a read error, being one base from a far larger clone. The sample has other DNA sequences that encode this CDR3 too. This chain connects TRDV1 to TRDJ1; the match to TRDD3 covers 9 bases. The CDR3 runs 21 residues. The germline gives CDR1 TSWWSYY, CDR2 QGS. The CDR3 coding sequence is TGTGCTCTTGGGGAACGGCCCTTTTTCCCACTTTTACTGGGGGACACCGATAAGCTCATCTTT. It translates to CALGERPFFPLLLGDTDKLIF.

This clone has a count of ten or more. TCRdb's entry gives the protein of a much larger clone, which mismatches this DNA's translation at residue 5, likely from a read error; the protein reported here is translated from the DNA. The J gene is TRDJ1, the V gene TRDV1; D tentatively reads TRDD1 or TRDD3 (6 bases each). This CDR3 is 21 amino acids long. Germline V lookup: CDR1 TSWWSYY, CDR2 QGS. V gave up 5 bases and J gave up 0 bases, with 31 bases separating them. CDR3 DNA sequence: TGTGCTCTTGGGCCCCCTCCAGGGAAATACGGTTCTGGGGCCGACACCGATAAACTCATCTTT. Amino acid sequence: CALGPPPGKYGSGADTDKLIF.

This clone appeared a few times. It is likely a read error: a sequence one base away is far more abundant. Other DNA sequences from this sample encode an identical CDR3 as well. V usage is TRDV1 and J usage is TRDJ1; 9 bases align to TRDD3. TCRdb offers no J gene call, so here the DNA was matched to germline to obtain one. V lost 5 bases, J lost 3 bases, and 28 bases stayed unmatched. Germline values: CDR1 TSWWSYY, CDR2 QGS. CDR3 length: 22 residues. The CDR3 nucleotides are TGTGCTCTTGGGCCTGGTCCACTCCTCCCTCCGTACTGGGGGACCCAGTCCGATAAACTCATCTTT. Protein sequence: CALGPGPLLPPYWGTQSDKLIF.

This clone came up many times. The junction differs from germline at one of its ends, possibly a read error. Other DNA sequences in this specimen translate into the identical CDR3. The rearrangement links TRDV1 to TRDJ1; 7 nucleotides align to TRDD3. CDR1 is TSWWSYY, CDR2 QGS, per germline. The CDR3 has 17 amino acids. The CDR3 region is CALGALPWGSYTDKLIF. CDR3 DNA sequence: TGTGCTCTTGGGGCTCTCCCCTGGGGGTCGTACACCGATAAACTAATCTTT.

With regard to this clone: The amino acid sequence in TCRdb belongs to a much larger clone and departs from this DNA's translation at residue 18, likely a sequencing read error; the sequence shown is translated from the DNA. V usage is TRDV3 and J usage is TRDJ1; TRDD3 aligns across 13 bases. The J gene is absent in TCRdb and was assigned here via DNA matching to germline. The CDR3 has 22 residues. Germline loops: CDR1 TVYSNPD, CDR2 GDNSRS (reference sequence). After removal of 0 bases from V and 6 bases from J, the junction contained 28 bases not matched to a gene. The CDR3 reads CAFRPSRRKILGDTRWTNKLIF. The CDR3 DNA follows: TGTGCCTTTAGACCTTCCCGGCGGAAGATACTGGGGGATACGCGTTGGACCAATAAACTCATCTTT.

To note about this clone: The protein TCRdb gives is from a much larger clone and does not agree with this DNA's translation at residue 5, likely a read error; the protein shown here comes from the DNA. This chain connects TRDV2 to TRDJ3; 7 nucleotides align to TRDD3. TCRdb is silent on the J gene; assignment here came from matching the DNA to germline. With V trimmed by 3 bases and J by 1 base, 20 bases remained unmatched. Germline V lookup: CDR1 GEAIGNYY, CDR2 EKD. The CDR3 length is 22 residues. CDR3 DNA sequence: TGTGCCTGTGACGGCGTCCAATCCGAGGATACGAACTCATCCTGGGACACCCGACAGATGTTTTTC. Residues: CACDGVQSEDTNSSWDTRQMFF.

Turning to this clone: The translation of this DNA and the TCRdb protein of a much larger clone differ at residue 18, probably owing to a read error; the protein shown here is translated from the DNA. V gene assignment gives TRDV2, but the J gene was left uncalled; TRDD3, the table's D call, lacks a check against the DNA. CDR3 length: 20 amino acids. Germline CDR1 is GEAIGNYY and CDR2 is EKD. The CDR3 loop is CACDSYWGILPSWDTRQVFF. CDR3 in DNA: TGTGCCTGTGACTCCTACTGGGGGATACTCCCGTCCTGGGACACCCGACAGGTGTTTTTC.

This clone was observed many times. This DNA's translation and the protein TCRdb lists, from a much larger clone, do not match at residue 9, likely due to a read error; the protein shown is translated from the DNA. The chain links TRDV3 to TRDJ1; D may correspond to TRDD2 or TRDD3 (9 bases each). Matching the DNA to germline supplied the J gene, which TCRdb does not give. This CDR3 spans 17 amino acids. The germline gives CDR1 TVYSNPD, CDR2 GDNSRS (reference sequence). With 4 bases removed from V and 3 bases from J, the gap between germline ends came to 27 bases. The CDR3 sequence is CASRPSYFRGIPDKLIF. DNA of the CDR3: TGTGCCTCCAGGCCTTCCTACTTCCGGGGGATACCCGATAAACTCATCTTT.

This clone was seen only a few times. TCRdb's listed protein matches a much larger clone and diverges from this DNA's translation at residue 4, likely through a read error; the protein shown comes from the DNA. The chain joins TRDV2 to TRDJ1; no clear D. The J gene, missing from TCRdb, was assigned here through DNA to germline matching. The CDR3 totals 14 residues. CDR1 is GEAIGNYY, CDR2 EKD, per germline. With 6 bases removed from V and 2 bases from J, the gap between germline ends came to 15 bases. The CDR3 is CACNPAGNTDKLIF. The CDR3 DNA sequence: TGTGCCTGTAACCCCGCCGGGAATACCGATAAACTCATCTTT.

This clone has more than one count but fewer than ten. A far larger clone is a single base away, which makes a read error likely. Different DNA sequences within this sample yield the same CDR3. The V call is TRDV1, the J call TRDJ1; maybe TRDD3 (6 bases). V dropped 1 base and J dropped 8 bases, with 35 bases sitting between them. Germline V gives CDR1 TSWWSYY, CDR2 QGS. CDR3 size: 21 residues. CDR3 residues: CALGEPSNYMGILRRGDKLIF. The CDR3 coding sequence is TGTGCTCTTGGGGAACCCTCTAACTACATGGGGATTCTCCGGCGGGGCGACAAACTCATCTTT.

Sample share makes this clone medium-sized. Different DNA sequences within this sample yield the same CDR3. This CDR3 reads CALGGGFPLLSSTDKLIF. CDR3 coding DNA: TGTGCTCTTGGGGGGGGCTTCCCCCTCTTGTCAAGCACCGATAAACTCATCTTT. This rearrangement joins TRDV1 to TRDJ1, with D perhaps matching TRDD2 (5 bases). In germline, CDR1 is TSWWSYY, CDR2 QGS. The V gene lost 4 bases and the J gene lost 1 base, with 22 bases spanning the gap. This CDR3 is 18 amino acids long.

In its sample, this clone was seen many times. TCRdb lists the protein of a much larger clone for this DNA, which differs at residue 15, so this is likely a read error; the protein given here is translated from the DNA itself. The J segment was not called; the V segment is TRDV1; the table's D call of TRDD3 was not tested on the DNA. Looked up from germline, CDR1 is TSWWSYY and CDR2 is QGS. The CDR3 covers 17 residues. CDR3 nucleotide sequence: TGTGCTCTTGGGAAGGGGCCTCCCGCAGATGGGACCGATAAACCCATCTTT. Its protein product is CALGKGPPADGTDKPIF.

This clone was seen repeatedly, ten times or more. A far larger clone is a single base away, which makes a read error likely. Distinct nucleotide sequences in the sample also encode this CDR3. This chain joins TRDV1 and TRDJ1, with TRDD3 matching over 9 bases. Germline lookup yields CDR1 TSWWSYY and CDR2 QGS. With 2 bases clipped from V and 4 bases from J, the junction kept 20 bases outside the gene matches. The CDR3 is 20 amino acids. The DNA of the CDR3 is TGTGCTCTTGGGGAAGGAGCGCCTCTACGTCCGGGGGATACAGTCGATAAACTCATCTTT. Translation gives CALGEGAPLRPGDTVDKLIF.

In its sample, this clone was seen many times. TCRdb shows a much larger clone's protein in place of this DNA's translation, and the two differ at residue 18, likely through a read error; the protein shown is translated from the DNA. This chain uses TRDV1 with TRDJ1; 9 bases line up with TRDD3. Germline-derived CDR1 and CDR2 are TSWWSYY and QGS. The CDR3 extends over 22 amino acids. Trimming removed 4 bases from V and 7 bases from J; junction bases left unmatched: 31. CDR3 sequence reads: CALGVFFRSRGILGSRSGKLIF. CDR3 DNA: TGTGCTCTTGGGGTATTCTTCCGGAGTCGGGGGATACTCGGCTCACGAAGCGGTAAACTCATCTTT.

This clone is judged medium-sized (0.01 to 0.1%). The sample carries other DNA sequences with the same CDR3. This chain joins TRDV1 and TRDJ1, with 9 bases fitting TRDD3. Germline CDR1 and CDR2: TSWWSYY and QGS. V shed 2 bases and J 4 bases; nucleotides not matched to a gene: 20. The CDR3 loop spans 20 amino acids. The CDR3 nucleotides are TGTGCTCTTGGGGAAGGAGCGCCTTTACGTCCGGGGGATACAGTCGATAAACTCATCTTT. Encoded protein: CALGEGAPLRPGDTVDKLIF.

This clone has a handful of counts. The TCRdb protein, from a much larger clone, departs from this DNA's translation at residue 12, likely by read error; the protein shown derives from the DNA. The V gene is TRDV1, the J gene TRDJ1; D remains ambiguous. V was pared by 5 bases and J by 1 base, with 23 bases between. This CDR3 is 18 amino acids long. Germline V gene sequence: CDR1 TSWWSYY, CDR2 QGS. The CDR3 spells CALGFTSVHTYSTDKLIF. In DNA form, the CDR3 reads TGTGCTCTTGGGTTCACCTCCGTACATACTTATAGCACCGATAAACTCATCTTT.

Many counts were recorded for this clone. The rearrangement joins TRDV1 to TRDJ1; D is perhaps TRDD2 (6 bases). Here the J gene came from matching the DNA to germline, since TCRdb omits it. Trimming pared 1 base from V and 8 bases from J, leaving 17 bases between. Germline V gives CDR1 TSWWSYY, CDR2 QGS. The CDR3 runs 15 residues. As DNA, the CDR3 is TGTGCTCTTGGGGAACGGGCCTTCCCCCATTCGAAACTCATCTTT. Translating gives CALGERAFPHSKLIF.

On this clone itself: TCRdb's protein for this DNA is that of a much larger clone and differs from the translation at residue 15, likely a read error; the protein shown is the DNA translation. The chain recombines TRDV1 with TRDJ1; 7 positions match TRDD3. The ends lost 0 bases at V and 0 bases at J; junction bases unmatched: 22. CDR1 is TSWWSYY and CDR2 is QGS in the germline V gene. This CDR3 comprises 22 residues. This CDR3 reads CALGELKVPTGDKPRDTDKLIF. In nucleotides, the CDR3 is TGTGCTCTTGGGGAACTCAAGGTACCTACTGGGGATAAGCCCAGGGACACCGATAAACTCATCTTT.

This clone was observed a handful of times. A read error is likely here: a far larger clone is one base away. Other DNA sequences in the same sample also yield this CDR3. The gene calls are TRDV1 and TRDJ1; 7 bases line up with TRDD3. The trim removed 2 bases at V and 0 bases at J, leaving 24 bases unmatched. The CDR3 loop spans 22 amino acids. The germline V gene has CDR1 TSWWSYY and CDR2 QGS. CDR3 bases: TGTGCTCTTGGGGAATGGCTCCCAACCCCCGGGGGATTTAGGGGAGACACCGATAAACTCATCTTT. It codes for CALGEWLPTPGGFRGDTDKLIF.

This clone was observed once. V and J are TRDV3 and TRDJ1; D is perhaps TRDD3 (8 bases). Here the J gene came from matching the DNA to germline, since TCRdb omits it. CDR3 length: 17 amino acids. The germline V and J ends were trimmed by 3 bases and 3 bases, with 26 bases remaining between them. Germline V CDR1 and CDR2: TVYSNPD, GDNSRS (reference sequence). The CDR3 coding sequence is TGTGCCTTCCCGGGACTTCCTAATGGGGGATCAGCCGATAAACTCATCTTT. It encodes CAFPGLPNGGSADKLIF.